This T cell receptor (beta chain) came from a study of cytomegalovirus exposure and HLA in healthy donors. With 60 Vbeta and 13 Jbeta primers, the PCR was carried out. Clones were read by immunoSEQ multiplex PCR, and TCRdb kept only the in-frame ones, dropping some. The table lists roughly 200,000 clones, approximately 80% of them singletons. Study-wide results and limits: It was in a later analysis that TCR association rates were seen to vary by HLA locus, highest for DRB1 and lowest for HLA-C. Earlier analysis yielded a pattern in which most TCR beta V segments were productive about 90% or about 30% of the time. In a later analysis, at a false discovery rate of 0.05, 17,000 or so TCR beta sequences were associated with HLA alleles.

To note about this clone: The antigen is not known.

V dropped 2 bases and J dropped 3; count of bases not matched to a gene: 6. The CDR3 is 16 amino acids. Germline values: CDR1 MNHNS, CDR2 SASEGT. This clonotype was obtained from a woman between 18 and 29 years old in good health and CMV-seronegative. The sample taken for sequencing was PBMCs. V is TRBV6-1 and J is TRBJ2-1; 8 nucleotides agree with TRBD2. CDR3 coding DNA: TGTGCCAGCAGTGAACTTCCGGGAGGGGGCTACAATGAGCAGTTCTTC. Protein: CASSELPGGGYNEQFF.